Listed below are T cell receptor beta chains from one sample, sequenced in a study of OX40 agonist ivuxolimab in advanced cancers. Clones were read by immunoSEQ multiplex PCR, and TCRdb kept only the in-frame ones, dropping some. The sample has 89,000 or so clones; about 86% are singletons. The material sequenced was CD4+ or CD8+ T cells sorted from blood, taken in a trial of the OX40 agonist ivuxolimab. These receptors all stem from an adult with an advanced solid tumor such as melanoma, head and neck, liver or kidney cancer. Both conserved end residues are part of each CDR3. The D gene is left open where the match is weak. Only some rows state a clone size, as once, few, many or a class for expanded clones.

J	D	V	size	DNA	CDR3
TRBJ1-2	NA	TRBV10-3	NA	TGTGCCATCAGTGAGTGGTTTGCCCGCCCCTATGGCTACACCTTC	CAISEWFARPYGYTF
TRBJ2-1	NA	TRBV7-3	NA	TGTGCCAGCAGCCCGGGACACTTGGCCCATGAGCAGTTCTTC	CASSPGHLAHEQFF
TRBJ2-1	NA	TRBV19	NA	TGTGCCAGTAGTAACTGGGCTTGGGGTGAGCAGTTCTTC	CASSNWAWGEQFF
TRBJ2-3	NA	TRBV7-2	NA	TGTGCCAGCAGCTTATTTGGGCTTAACACAGATACGCAGTATTTT	CASSLFGLNTDTQYF
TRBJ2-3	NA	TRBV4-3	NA	TGCGCCAGCAGCCAAGAGGCTCGCGACCCTAGCACAGATACGCAGTATTTT	CASSQEARDPSTDTQYF
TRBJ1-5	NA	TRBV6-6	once	TGTGCCAGCAGCCCCTTTACTGATAGCAATCAGCCCCAGCATTTT	CASSPFTDSNQPQHF
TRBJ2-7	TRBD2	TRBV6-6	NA	TGTGCCAGCACCGGGACTAGCGGCTACGAGCAGTACTTC	CASTGTSGYEQYF
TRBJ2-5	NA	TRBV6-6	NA	TGTGCCAGCAGTTACTCGGTCAGGGTGGAGACCCAGTACTTC	CASSYSVRVETQYF
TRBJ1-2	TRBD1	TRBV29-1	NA	TGCAGCGCCGACAGGGTTACTAACTATGGCTACACCTTC	CSADRVTNYGYTF
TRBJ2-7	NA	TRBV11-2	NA	TGTGCCAGCAGCCTCATCCGGGGGGCTAACGAGCAGTACTTC	CASSLIRGANEQYF
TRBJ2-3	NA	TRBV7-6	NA	TGTGCCAGCAGCTTACAACTTTTAGGGTGGACAGATACGCAGTATTTT	CASSLQLLGWTDTQYF
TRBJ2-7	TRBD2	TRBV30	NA	TGTGCCTGGAGTGTACTAGCGGGTGCCGAGCAGTACTTC	CAWSVLAGAEQYF
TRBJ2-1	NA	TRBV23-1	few	TGCGCCAGCAGTCAATCGTCCAGGGAGAGGAGGGAGCAGTTCTTC	CASSQSSRERREQFF
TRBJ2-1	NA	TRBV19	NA	TGTGCCAGTAGTCCCGGGTGGCAGGGGATATACAATGAGCAGTTCTTC	CASSPGWQGIYNEQFF
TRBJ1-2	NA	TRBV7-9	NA	TGTGCCAGCAGCCAAATAGAGACAGGTTCCTACACCTTC	CASSQIETGSYTF
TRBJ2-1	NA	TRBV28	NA	TGTGCCAGCAGTTTAATCGACGGGGGCTCCTACAATGAGCAGTTCTTC	CASSLIDGGSYNEQFF
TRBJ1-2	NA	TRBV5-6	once	TGTGCCAGCAGCCCCTACAGGGCCGGCTACACCTTC	CASSPYRAGYTF
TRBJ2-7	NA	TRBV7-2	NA	TGTGCCAGCAGCCCTCGCCAGAACATTTTCTCCTACGAGCAGTACTTC	CASSPRQNIFSYEQYF
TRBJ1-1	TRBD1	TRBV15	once	TGTGCCACCAGCAGCAGGGGGCTAAGCACTGAAGCTTTCTTT	CATSSRGLSTEAFF
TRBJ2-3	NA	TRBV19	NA	TGTGCCAGTAGTATTGCCTACGGAGGAGATACGCAGTATTTT	CASSIAYGGDTQYF
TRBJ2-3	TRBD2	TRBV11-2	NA	TGTGCCAGCAGCTTGGGACTAGCGGGAGTAGATACGCAGTATTTT	CASSLGLAGVDTQYF
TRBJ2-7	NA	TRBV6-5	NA	TGTGCCAGCACCCTCCTGGGGGAGCAGTACTTC	CASTLLGEQYF
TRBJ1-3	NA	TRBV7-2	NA	TGTGCCAGCAGCTTAGGACAGACAGGAAACACCATATATTTT	CASSLGQTGNTIYF
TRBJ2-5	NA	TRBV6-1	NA	TGTGCCAGCACCAGGGGAGGGCAAGAGACCCAGTACTTC	CASTRGGQETQYF
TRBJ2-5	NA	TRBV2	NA	TGTGCCAGCAGTCCCCTGGGGTCTAGTAAAGAGACCCAGTACTTC	CASSPLGSSKETQYF
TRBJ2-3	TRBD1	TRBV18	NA	TGTGCCAGCTCGGCCCGGACAGGGTGGACAGATACGCAGTATTTT	CASSARTGWTDTQYF